This T cell receptor beta chain was sequenced during a study of fetal regulatory T cell absence and autoimmunity (TCRdb year 2017). Background for the entire study: Exocrine pancreas autoimmunity was seen in the IPEX patients without clinical diabetes. General conclusions and limits of the study: The oligoclonal enrichment was interpreted as supporting antigen-driven autoimmunity in the pancreas before birth in IPEX syndrome. Cord blood and pancreas had broadly similar TRB gene family usage, resembling published neonatal and adult repertoires. Compared with cord blood, the pancreas TCR compartment showed significant oligoclonal enrichment, and some top clones were enriched more than 100-fold.

On the immunoSEQ human TCRbeta survey platform, a two-step multiplex PCR amplified and barcoded the TCRbeta CDR3 regions. Libraries were sequenced on Illumina instruments, and IgH from the same samples was sequenced in parallel. For the original study's pipeline: Raw reads were filtered against IMGT V, D, J definitions and binned by a nearest-neighbor algorithm to remove PCR and sequencing errors. Clones were defined by identical nucleotide sequence; differential abundance between tissues used per-clone Fisher exact tests with pFDR threshold p<0.01. Clones with frequencies too low for statistical inference were excluded by a minimum inclusion filter of 10 in either sample. The immunoSEQ Analyzer was used for pairwise clonal comparisons, while IMGT tools were used to assess gene family usage. TCRdb carries this immuneACCESS record with in-frame sequences only. Its versions omit some clonotypes, under half of them owing to an unresolved V gene in the studies checked, with the rest unexplained. V and J calls and clone size are given by that table; D and trimming were obtained from the DNA. This sample is represented by around 100,000 clones; about two thirds of them were singletons. The top ten hold 1.5% to 2% of the sample.

Genomic DNA from frozen pancreas tissue was processed for repertoire sequencing. The DNeasy Blood and Tissue Kit was used to extract roughly 2-3.4 ug of genomic DNA from umbilical cord blood or frozen pancreas. CDR1 SGHNT and CDR2 YYREEE are derived from the germline V gene (reference sequence). Trimming at the junction amounts to 2 bases on V and 12 bases on J, and the germline ends lie 24 bases apart. Spanning cysteine to phenylalanine, the CDR3 consists of 16 amino acids. Kept here is only the CDR3 DNA, which spans 48 bases and is read in frame from base 1. Worth noting for this clone: Its recognized antigen is unknown. Qualities for individual bases were not recorded, and no much larger clone is one base off.

The rearrangement combines TRBV5-4 with TRBJ2-4; TRBD2 is a possible D gene, resting on 6 matching bases. The sequencing sample was made of pancreas tissue. The receptor's source is a male donor with IPEX syndrome. The DNA sequence is given as TGTGCCAGCAGCTTCTGGCAGGAAGGAGGAGAGACTAGTCAGTACTTC. The encoded protein is CASSFWQEGGETSQYF. Reference TRBV5-4 and TRBJ2-4 genes cover what lies past the CDR3, so the full variable domain is ETGVTQSPTHLIKTRGQQVTLRCSSQSGHNTVSWYQQALGQGPQFIFQYYREEENGRGNFPPRFSGLQFPNYSSELNVNALELDDSALYLCASSFWQEGGETSQYFGAGTRLSVL.